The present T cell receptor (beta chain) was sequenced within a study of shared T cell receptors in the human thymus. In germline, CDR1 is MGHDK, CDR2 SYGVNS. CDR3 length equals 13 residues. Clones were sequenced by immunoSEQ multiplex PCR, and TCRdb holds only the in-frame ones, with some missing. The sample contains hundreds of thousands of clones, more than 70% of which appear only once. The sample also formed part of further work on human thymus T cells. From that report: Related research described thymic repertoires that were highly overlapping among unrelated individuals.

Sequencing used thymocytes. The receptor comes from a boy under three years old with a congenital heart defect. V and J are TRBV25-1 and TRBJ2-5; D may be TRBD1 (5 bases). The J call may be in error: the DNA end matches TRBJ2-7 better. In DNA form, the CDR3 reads TGTGCCAGCAGTGAATACAGGGTCCACGAGCAGTACTTC. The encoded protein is CASSEYRVHEQYF.